The 19 T cell receptor beta chains listed next were all sequenced from one sample in a study of T cells expressing NK-cell markers. Reanalyzing the 5' RACE reads, TCRdb keeps one entry per CDR3 protein, without DNA. This table lists around 100,000 distinct CDR3 sequences. Sequences were obtained from blood T cells: a sorted CD56 or NKG2C T cell subset, CD4+ or CD8+ T cells, or bulk PBMC T cells (not recorded which). The receptors here all came from a woman aged 18 to 75 in good health.

The chain carries TRBV7-7 and TRBJ2-5; as DNA is missing, the TRBD2 call by TCRdb cannot be tested. The CDR3 contains 16 residues. The germline V gene encodes CDR1 SSHAT and CDR2 FNYEAQ (reference sequence). The CDR3 sequence is CASSHDWASSQETQYF.

The rearrangement links TRBV12-3 or TRBV12-4 to TRBJ2-7; no DNA is available, so the TRBD1 call from TCRdb remains unchecked. CDR3 size: 15 residues. CDR3 in amino acids: CASSSIPGETYEQYF.

V gene TRBV6-2 or TRBV6-3 combines with J gene TRBJ2-1. The CDR3 length is 13 residues. The germline CDR1 and CDR2 sequences are MNHEY and SVGEGT. CDR3 in amino acids: CASSITLRNEQFF.

The chain employs TRBV19 and TRBJ2-7; TCRdb's D gene call, TRBD2, goes unchecked for lack of DNA. Germline CDR1 is LNHDA and CDR2 is SQIVND (reference sequence). This CDR3 region has 13 residues. The CDR3 sequence: CASSTGPQWEQYF.

The J gene is TRBJ1-6, the V gene TRBV2; the TCRdb D gene call, TRBD1, has no DNA to confirm it. The CDR3 loop spans 13 amino acids. Germline loops: CDR1 SNHLY, CDR2 FYNNEI. The CDR3 is CASTGLGNSPLHF.

The V and J genes are TRBV18 and TRBJ2-1; checking the TCRdb D call of TRBD2 is not possible without DNA. Germline V gives CDR1 KGHSH, CDR2 LQKENI. This CDR3 region has 13 residues. CDR3 loop: CASSPPGLAVMFF.

The J gene is TRBJ2-5, the V gene TRBV12-3 or TRBV12-4; TCRdb calls TRBD1, which cannot be checked without DNA. The CDR3 is made up of 12 amino acids. The CDR3 sequence: CASTSTGETQYF.

This sequence joins TRBV12-3 or TRBV12-4 and TRBJ2-3; the D call of TRBD1 rests on TCRdb alone, since no DNA is present to check it. The CDR3 consists of 18 residues. Here the CDR3 reads CASSLALIGTGDTDTQYF.

The V and J genes are TRBV27 and TRBJ1-6. In germline, CDR1 is MNHEY, CDR2 SMNVEV (reference sequence). The CDR3 runs to 15 residues. This CDR3 is CASSFGGEGYSPLHF.

The chain joins TRBV29-1 to TRBJ2-1. This CDR3 has 16 residues. Germline V gene lookup returns CDR1 SQVTM and CDR2 ANQGSEA. The CDR3 protein is CSVSLWYLSSYNEQFF.

J is TRBJ2-7 and V is TRBV4-3; TCRdb indicates TRBD1, and absent DNA this call remains unverified. The germline gives CDR1 LGHNA, CDR2 YSLEER. The CDR3 covers 16 residues. The CDR3 spells CASSLGTGTLVWEQYF.

V gene TRBV7-8 combines with J gene TRBJ2-7; TCRdb returns TRBD1, unconfirmable since there is no DNA. The CDR3 consists of 14 residues. CDR1 is SGHVS and CDR2 is FQNEAQ in the germline V gene. CDR3 residues: CASSLGRRDYEQYF.

The V call is TRBV27, the J call TRBJ1-1. The CDR3 totals 14 residues. Germline CDR1 and CDR2: MNHEY and SMNVEV (reference sequence). The CDR3 region is CASSLVGPNTEAFF.

This sequence joins TRBV27 and TRBJ1-1. CDR3 length: 14 residues. Germline CDR1 MNHEY, CDR2 SMNVEV (reference sequence). The CDR3: CASSLNSGWTEAFF.

The chain uses TRBV4-3 and TRBJ2-2; TCRdb lists TRBD1, though no DNA is available to test this call. Looked up from germline, CDR1 is LGHNA and CDR2 is YSLEER. The CDR3 extends over 16 amino acids. CDR3 loop: CASSDPDRANTGELFF.

The gene calls are TRBV5-4 and TRBJ1-1; TCRdb designates TRBD1, a call that cannot be tested without DNA. Germline V gene sequence: CDR1 SGHNT, CDR2 YYREEE (reference sequence). The CDR3 contains 14 residues. CDR3 sequence reads: CASSLLTGSTEAFF.

This chain joins TRBV4-3 and TRBJ2-5. Germline loops: CDR1 LGHNA, CDR2 YSLEER. This CDR3 spans 14 amino acids. CDR3 loop: CASSQVLGQETQYF.

The chain is built from TRBV27 and TRBJ2-3. Germline values: CDR1 MNHEY, CDR2 SMNVEV (reference sequence). CDR3 size: 18 residues. The CDR3 reads CASSLSIYLGPSTDTQYF.

V and J are TRBV27 and TRBJ2-7. The CDR3 spans 16 residues. Germline V gene sequence: CDR1 MNHEY, CDR2 SMNVEV (reference sequence). CDR3 residues: CASSLSPHSSSYEQYF.